This entry features one T cell receptor beta chain sequence. Its matching antigen is unknown. The data are from a study of blood T cells in healthy people across ages. General study results and limits: Naive and antigen-experienced cells were not separated, limiting conclusive comparison. Long-lived donors carried more naive CD4+ cells and greater diversity than aged donors. One million T cells yielded diversity estimates that were considered underestimates.

A second 7 to 11 cycle PCR used barcoded and J-beta primers. A template-switch adaptor with 12 random nucleotides tagged each cDNA molecule. TCRdb called the 5' RACE reads again in MiXCR, with one record for every CDR3 protein. This sample has 1.5 million or so distinct CDR3 sequences, with 35% to 45% found just once. CDR1 SQVTM and CDR2 ANQGSEA come from the germline V gene. This CDR3 spans 14 amino acids. V gave up 4 bases and J gave up 4 bases; unmatched junction bases: 5. What was sequenced was blood. This chain joins TRBV29-1 and TRBJ2-7, with 12 positions matching TRBD2. This sequence was found in a woman aged 18-29 years in good health. This CDR3 is CSVGSLAGGYEQYF. The DNA for the CDR3 is TGCAGCGTTGGTTCACTAGCGGGAGGATACGAGCAGTACTTC.